This TCR beta chain was obtained from a study of tumor-infiltrating lymphocytes in primary liver carcinoma. Study-wide findings and caveats: Tumor top-250-clone fractions significantly exceeded those of blood (p = 0.039).

The CDR3 has 14 residues. CDR1 and CDR2 from the germline V gene are SQVTM and ANQGSEA. The source material, roughly 18-32 mg of unsorted bulk tissue, was used to co-extract RNA and DNA. Synthesis of TCR beta cDNA was carried out from 500 ng total RNA with a constant-region primer. Libraries for TCR beta were built through three nested multiplex PCR rounds, which together made up a slightly modified ARM-PCR procedure. The two initial PCR rounds, around 11 cycles each, used TRBV1-TRBV30 forward and C-beta reverse primers. TCRdb redid the calling of the multiplex PCR reads with MiXCR, one entry per CDR3 protein. The table includes 90,000 to 140,000 distinct CDR3 sequences, approximately 78% detected once. Turning to this clonotype: Its matching antigen is unknown. One end of the junction is discordant with germline, which a read error may explain.

The chain couples TRBV29-1 to TRBJ2-7; D may be TRBD1 or TRBD2 (5 bases each). The source of this sequence is a man aged 35-49 years with primary liver carcinoma and hepatitis B virus infection. Sequences were obtained from liver tumor tissue from sampling region 3. Subset specified: tumor region T3, left-lateral pole. For the CDR3, the DNA is TGCAGCGCTGGGCCCGGGACGGGCTCCTACGAGCGGTACTTC. Encoded protein: CSAGPGTGSYERYF.